This T cell receptor (beta chain) comes out of a study of cytomegalovirus exposure and HLA in healthy donors. Points from the study as a whole: In a later analysis, HLA-associated beta chains showed higher expansion and lower generation probabilities than comparable chains. A few chains tied to CMV proved CMV antigen-specific in vitro. Later analysis demonstrated an association between a missense DCLRE1C variant and TCR beta V- and J-gene trimming.

This CDR3 has 16 amino acids. With 3 bases clipped from V and 3 bases from J, the junction kept 9 bases outside the gene matches. In germline, CDR1 is WNHNN, CDR2 SYGVQD (reference sequence). On this clone itself: Antigen specificity is unknown.

PCR was performed using 60 Vbeta and 13 Jbeta primers. Clones were sequenced by immunoSEQ multiplex PCR, and TCRdb holds only the in-frame ones, with some missing. The data show 200,000 or so clones, 83% seen once. Sequencing input: PBMCs. V usage is TRBV10-1 and J usage is TRBJ2-5; 8 bases fit TRBD2. This TCR derives from a girl aged 10 to 17 in good health and CMV-seronegative. Written as DNA, the CDR3 is TGCGCCAGCAGTGACTCACGGGAGGGGCTAGAAGAGACCCAGTACTTC. It yields the protein CASSDSREGLEETQYF.